The clone carrying this TCR beta chain was counted only a few times. TCRdb fed the RACE reads into MiXCR, producing one record per CDR3 protein. Counted here are 150,000 to 200,000 distinct CDR3 sequences, approximately 15% occurring once; the ten biggest clones make up less than 2%. This sample is part of a study of human T cells and chemical hapten exposure. Study-wide context: The sensitizer, 2% DPC, was used on 2 cm by 2 cm of upper inner arm skin.

As for time point: patch test 1, 2 weeks after DPC sensitization. As to treatment: therapeutic diphenylcyclopropenone sensitization with weekly scalp DPC. Germline CDR1 DFQATT, CDR2 SNEGSKA (reference sequence). This CDR3 is built from 12 residues. Trimming cost V 6 bases and J 1 base, with 9 bases left between them. This specimen was whole blood, taken in connection with sensitization to the hapten diphenylcyclopropenone (DPC). The J gene is TRBJ1-1, the V gene TRBV20-1; D not resolved. The clonotype originates from a woman aged 25-40 years with alopecia areata. Some clones in this sample may be carry-over from other donors' samples. In nucleotides, the CDR3 is TGCAGTGCCGAGGGAGCGAACACTGAAGCTTTCTTT. Residues: CSAEGANTEAFF.